The next 23 T cell receptor beta chains were all read from a single sample in a study of response to subunit inactivated influenza vaccine. TCRdb redid the calling of the RT-PCR reads with MiXCR, one entry per CDR3 protein. This sample has approximately 500,000 distinct CDR3 sequences, with roughly 25% found just once. A further study also used this sample, focusing on T cells expressing NK-cell markers. That paper adds: cDNA encoding TCR beta was synthesized via 5'RACE template switching incorporating UMIs.

Sequenced here: CD4+ T cells sorted from PBMCs, sampled 11 to 12 days after vaccination. Receptors were obtained from a man aged 50 to 59 who received an inactivated influenza vaccine.

This clonotype came up a few times. The chain joins TRBV7-2 to TRBJ2-5; perhaps TRBD1 as D (6 bases). Trimming left V 4 bases short and J 5 bases short, with 17 bases between. This CDR3 spans 15 amino acids. CDR1 SGHTA and CDR2 FQGNSA come from the germline V gene. CDR3 in amino acids: CASSYSRGTWETQYF. The CDR3 nucleotides read TGTGCCAGCAGCTATAGTCGTGGGACATGGGAGACCCAGTACTTC.

The rearrangement uses TRBV10-1 and TRBJ2-2; D uncertain. Germline values: CDR1 WNHNN, CDR2 SYGVQD (reference sequence). This CDR3 has 13 residues. V lost 4 bases and J lost 6, with 9 bases in between. The CDR3 here is CASSVVGSGELFF. CDR3 nucleotide sequence: TGCGCCAGCAGTGTGGTGGGGTCCGGGGAGCTGTTTTTT.

This clonotype was detected a few times. The chain employs TRBV27 and TRBJ2-1, with 8 positions matching TRBD2. Germline CDR1 is MNHEY and CDR2 is SMNVEV (reference sequence). The CDR3 totals 15 residues. V dropped 2 bases and J dropped 7; count of bases not matched to a gene: 7. CDR3 amino acids: CASSLRLAWWNEQFF. The CDR3 DNA is TGTGCCAGCAGTTTACGACTAGCGTGGTGGAATGAGCAGTTCTTC.

V and J are TRBV14 and TRBJ2-5; D unclear. CDR1 and CDR2 (germline): SGHDN, FVKESK. The CDR3 covers 14 residues. The germline V and J ends were trimmed by 1 base and 1 base, with 7 bases remaining between them. CDR3 in DNA: TGTGCCAGCAGCCAAGCCTGGGGCCAAGAGACCCAGTACTTC. Its protein product is CASSQAWGQETQYF.

This clonotype appeared many times. The chain carries TRBV5-1 and TRBJ2-1, with unresolved D. V gave up 4 bases and J gave up 8 bases, with 22 bases separating them. The CDR3 length is 16 residues. Germline loops: CDR1 SGHRS, CDR2 YFSETQ. DNA for the CDR3: TGCGCCAGCAGCCAGATGTGGCCCGCCGCGATCTATGAGCAGTTCTTC. Residues: CASSQMWPAAIYEQFF.

This clonotype was detected once. J is TRBJ2-1 and V is TRBV7-2; 9 bases match TRBD1. The germline gives CDR1 SGHTA, CDR2 FQGNSA. This CDR3 comprises 12 residues. J gave up 13 bases and V 4 bases, and 5 bases lay outside the gene matches. The CDR3: CASSWGTGFQFF. CDR3 DNA sequence: TGTGCCAGCAGCTGGGGGACAGGGTTTCAGTTCTTC.

The table lists this clonotype with a few counts. V gene TRBV7-9 combines with J gene TRBJ2-3; a weak D match, TRBD2 (5 bases). Trimming pared 3 bases from V and 2 bases from J, leaving 9 bases between. This CDR3 spans 14 amino acids. In germline, CDR1 is SEHNR, CDR2 FQNEAQ (reference sequence). DNA of the CDR3: TGTGCCAGCAGCTTCGCCGGGAACACAGATACGCAGTATTTT. Residues: CASSFAGNTDTQYF.

This clonotype was recorded a few times. This chain uses TRBV6-1 with TRBJ2-7; TRBD1 matches at 9 bases. The CDR3 covers 17 residues. Germline CDR1 and CDR2: MNHNS and SASEGT. V was clipped by 2 bases and J by 1 base; unmatched bases: 9. The CDR3, as DNA: TGTGCCAGCAGTGAACTAGCTCCGGGACAGGGATCCTACGAGCAGTACTTC. This gives the protein CASSELAPGQGSYEQYF.

This clonotype was seen a handful of times. V usage is TRBV15 and J usage is TRBJ2-1, with D unresolved. There are 15 residues in the CDR3. The V end was cut by 1 base, the J end by 0 bases, with 7 bases between. Per the germline V gene, CDR1 is LNHNV and CDR2 is YYDKDF (reference sequence). The CDR3 protein is CATSRGPSSYNEQFF. The CDR3 DNA is TGTGCCACCAGCAGAGGCCCGAGCTCCTACAATGAGCAGTTCTTC.

This sequence joins TRBV18 and TRBJ2-3; 9 bases map to TRBD2. V shed 0 bases and J 5 bases; nucleotides not matched to a gene: 6. The germline CDR1 and CDR2 sequences are KGHSH and LQKENI. The CDR3 spans 16 residues. CDR3 loop: CASSPPSGGAEDTQYF. The DNA for the CDR3 is TGTGCCAGCTCACCACCTAGCGGGGGCGCGGAAGATACGCAGTATTTT.

The genes are TRBV6-5 and TRBJ1-1; D possibly corresponds to TRBD1 (5 bases). This CDR3 is built from 14 residues. With 2 bases removed from V and 5 bases from J, the gap between germline ends came to 12 bases. Germline CDR1 and CDR2: MNHEY and SVGAGI. The CDR3 nucleotides read TGTGCCAGCAGTTACCGGGGGGGAGGGACTGAAGCTTTCTTT. It yields the protein CASSYRGGGTEAFF.

This clonotype was counted between two and nine times. The chain employs TRBV7-8 and TRBJ1-5, with 10 bases identical to TRBD1. CDR1 is SGHVS, CDR2 FQNEAQ, per germline. Unmatched junction bases numbered 2, after V lost 3 bases and J lost 0 bases. The CDR3 sequence is 16 residues long. The CDR3 nucleotides read TGTGCCAGCAGCTTGGGACAGGGGACTAGCAATCAGCCCCAGCATTTT. It encodes CASSLGQGTSNQPQHF. The whole variable domain, remainder taken from reference TRBV7-8 and TRBJ1-5, is GAGVSQSPRYKVAKRGQDVALRCDPISGHVSLFWYQQALGQGPEFLTYFQNEAQLDKSGLPSDRFFAERPEGSVSTLKIQRTQQEDSAVYLCASSLGQGTSNQPQHFGDGTRLSIL.

This clonotype was found a few times. This chain links TRBV10-3 with TRBJ2-5, with D uncertain. Germline lookup yields CDR1 ENHRY and CDR2 SYGVKD. This CDR3 has 12 amino acids. V lost 4 bases, J lost 7 bases, and 10 bases lay in between. The CDR3 sequence is CAISVEPGTQYF. DNA for the CDR3: TGTGCCATCAGTGTGGAGCCCGGGACCCAGTACTTC.

This clonotype was picked up one time. The gene calls are TRBV29-1 and TRBJ2-5; TRBD1 or TRBD2 may be the D gene (5 bases each). This CDR3 region has 12 residues. The V and J ends lost 3 bases and 6 bases respectively, with 11 bases between them. CDR1 and CDR2 from the germline V gene are SQVTM and ANQGSEA. The CDR3 DNA sequence: TGCAGCGTTGATTCTGGGGGAAAGACCCAGTACTTC. It yields the protein CSVDSGGKTQYF.

The chain joins TRBV29-1 to TRBJ1-4; the match to TRBD1 covers 7 bases. Germline-derived CDR1 and CDR2 are SQVTM and ANQGSEA. The CDR3 covers 13 residues. The ends lost 3 bases at V and 7 bases at J; junction bases unmatched: 5. This CDR3 reads CSVDPGGGEKLFF. The CDR3, as DNA: TGCAGCGTTGACCCAGGGGGGGGTGAAAAACTGTTTTTT. Combining the CDR3 with reference TRBV29-1 and TRBJ1-4 gives the whole variable domain SAVISQKPSRDICQRGTSLTIQCQVDSQVTMMFWYRQQPGQSLTLIATANQGSEATYESGFVIDKFPISRPNLTFSTLTVSNMSPEDSSIYLCSVDPGGGEKLFFGSGTQLSVL.

This clonotype has more than one count but fewer than ten. The gene calls are TRBV25-1 and TRBJ2-3, with TRBD1 identical over 12 bases. CDR1 MGHDK and CDR2 SYGVNS come from the germline V gene. The CDR3 length is 16 residues. V lost 4 bases to trimming and J lost 4 bases; unmatched junction nucleotides: 6. Written as DNA, the CDR3 is TGTGCCAGCAGTGGAGTTGGGACAGGGGGCGCAGATACGCAGTATTTT. This gives the protein CASSGVGTGGADTQYF.

The chain uses TRBV11-2 and TRBJ2-1, with TRBD2 matching over 7 bases. This CDR3 has 15 residues. The V segment lost 1 base and the J segment 7 bases; nucleotides outside the gene matches: 7. Germline loops: CDR1 SGHAT, CDR2 FQNNGV. CDR3: CASSLVIAGGNEQFF. The CDR3 region has the DNA TGTGCCAGCAGCTTAGTTATAGCGGGTGGGAATGAGCAGTTCTTC.

The rearrangement joins TRBV11-2 to TRBJ2-6; D is unclear. Germline CDR1 reads SGHAT; CDR2 reads FQNNGV. V was pared by 4 bases and J by 0 bases, with 10 bases between. The CDR3 contains 16 residues. In nucleotides, the CDR3 is TGTGCCAGCAGCTCCCTTGGCCGCTCTGGGGCCAACGTCCTGACTTTC. It encodes CASSSLGRSGANVLTF.

This rearrangement joins TRBV5-5 to TRBJ1-2; 9 bases are shared with TRBD1. The CDR3 is made up of 14 amino acids. The germline gives CDR1 SGHKS, CDR2 YYEKEE (reference sequence). V was pared by 3 bases and J by 8 bases, with 8 bases of the junction left unmatched. The CDR3 is CASSSQQGARGYTF. CDR3 sequence (DNA): TGTGCCAGCAGCTCCCAACAGGGGGCCAGGGGCTACACCTTC.

The chain links TRBV6-1 to TRBJ1-1, with unresolved D. The germline CDR1 and CDR2 sequences are MNHNS and SASEGT. This CDR3 spans 15 amino acids. V lost 10 bases, J lost 2 bases, and 20 bases lay in between. The CDR3 sequence: CATIEGVGVNTEAFF. CDR3 DNA sequence: TGTGCCACCATTGAGGGCGTTGGGGTAAACACTGAAGCTTTCTTT.

This clonotype appeared a few times. The chain employs TRBV4-2 and TRBJ2-1; D is perhaps TRBD2 (6 bases). In germline, CDR1 is LGHNA, CDR2 YNFKEQ. The CDR3 is 15 residues long. The V end was cut by 3 bases, the J end by 0 bases, with 9 bases between. DNA for the CDR3: TGTGCCAGCAGCCAGAGCGGGCCCTCCTACAATGAGCAGTTCTTC. Its protein product is CASSQSGPSYNEQFF.

This sequence joins TRBV7-3 and TRBJ1-5, with no clear D. The CDR3 is made up of 13 amino acids. V lost 5 bases and J 7 bases, leaving 12 bases between the germline ends. Germline CDR1 is SGHTA and CDR2 is FQGTGA. This chain's CDR3 is CASSTFAGQPQHF. In DNA, the CDR3 is TGTGCCAGCAGCACCTTCGCGGGGCAGCCCCAGCATTTT.

This clonotype was detected a few times. The gene calls are TRBV9 and TRBJ2-3; D is unresolved. Trimming removed 2 bases from V and 2 bases from J, with 9 bases in between. The CDR3 is 14 residues long. Germline assignment: CDR1 SGDLS and CDR2 YYNGEE. The CDR3 nucleotides read TGTGCCAGCAGCGTCACCGGCACCACAGATACGCAGTATTTT. This gives the protein CASSVTGTTDTQYF. The full variable domain, with the rest looked up from reference TRBV9 and TRBJ2-3, is DSGVTQTPKHLITATGQRVTLRCSPRSGDLSVYWYQQSLDQGLQFLIQYYNGEERAKGNILERFSAQQFPDLHSELNLSSLELGDSALYFCASSVTGTTDTQYFGPGTRLTVL.